The clone carrying this T cell receptor (beta chain) was observed a handful of times. The V segment lost 6 bases and the J segment 4 bases; nucleotides outside the gene matches: 7. Germline-derived CDR1 and CDR2 are MGHRA and YSYEKL. This CDR3 is built from 14 residues. The data derive from a study of blood T cell repertoires in COVID-19. In the study's own analysis: Amplification with reference gene primers provided the estimates of nucleated cell counts. Sequencing used immunoSEQ multiplex PCR; TCRdb keeps in-frame clones, though not all of them. V and J calls and clone size follow that table, whereas D and trimming were derived from the DNA. Among approximately 100,000 clones, about 90% were seen once, and the ten largest hold 6.2%.

The V and J genes are TRBV4-1 and TRBJ2-7; TRBD1 aligns across 9 bases. This clonotype was obtained from a human donor in a cohort sampled during active COVID-19. Input material: peripheral blood. Here the CDR3 reads CASSQRTGEYEQYF. The CDR3 DNA reads TGCGCCAGCAGTCAAAGGACAGGGGAGTACGAGCAGTACTTC.